These 5 T cell receptor beta chains came from one sample sequenced in a study of blood T cells in healthy people across ages. PCR was performed a second time for about 6 to 12 cycles using a sample-barcoded 5' primer and a J-beta primer mix. From the 5' RACE reads, TCRdb called clonotypes with MiXCR, one entry per CDR3 protein. The sample gives approximately 2,000,000 distinct CDR3 sequences, roughly 43% of which show up once; roughly 24% is in the top ten. The sample consisted of blood. All receptors derive from a human donor in good health.

This clonotype has only a few counts. This chain joins TRBV12-3 or TRBV12-4 and TRBJ2-1; TRBD2 is a possible D gene (6 bases). The V end lost 7 bases, the J end lost 10 bases, and 11 bases lay between the germline ends. The CDR3 loop spans 11 amino acids. The DNA for the CDR3 is TGTGCCAGCATCATTGGAGGGGAGCAGTTCTTC. It encodes CASIIGGEQFF.

V gene TRBV5-1 combines with J gene TRBJ1-4; D not certain. Trimming removed 8 bases at V and 8 bases at J, with 7 bases between. This CDR3 is 10 amino acids long. In germline, CDR1 is SGHRS, CDR2 YFSETQ. The CDR3 spells CARAKEKLFF. CDR3 nucleotide sequence: TGCGCCAGGGCGAAGGAAAAACTGTTTTTT.

The V and J genes are TRBV24-1 and TRBJ2-1; the match to TRBD2 covers 11 bases. Trimming removed 3 bases from V and 4 bases from J; junction bases left unmatched: 4. Germline V gene sequence: CDR1 KGHDR, CDR2 SFDVKD. The CDR3 has 16 residues. CDR3 DNA: TGTGCCACCAGTGATCCGCTAGCGGGGGGTTACAATGAGCAGTTCTTC. This codes for CATSDPLAGGYNEQFF.

The V gene is TRBV3-1, the J gene TRBJ1-1; D remains ambiguous. CDR1 and CDR2 from the germline V gene are LGHDT and YNNKEL (reference sequence). V was clipped by 4 bases and J by 7 bases, with 13 bases between them. This CDR3 contains 13 residues. The CDR3 is CASSPRGSGEAFF. The CDR3 nucleotides read TGTGCCAGCAGCCCCCGGGGTAGCGGTGAAGCTTTCTTT.

This clonotype was counted only a few times. This may be a read error: a much more frequent sequence differs by one nucleotide. The chain recombines TRBV6-2 or TRBV6-3 with TRBJ1-1, with no clear D. V lost 4 bases and J 1 base, leaving 7 bases between the germline ends. The length of the CDR3 is 13 residues. Looked up from germline, CDR1 is MNHEY and CDR2 is SVGEGT. CDR3 sequence: CASSFKENTEAFF. The CDR3 DNA reads TGTGCCAGCAGTTTTAAGGAGAACACTGAAGCTTTCTTT.